The 10 T cell receptor beta chains in this list originate from one sample, sequenced in a study of cytomegalovirus exposure and HLA in healthy donors. The PCR was carried out with 60 Vbeta primers and 13 Jbeta primers. The repertoire was sequenced with immunoSEQ multiplex PCR; TCRdb's copy has only in-frame clones and lacks some. In the table there are under 200,000 clones, around 82% of which are singletons. Sample: PBMCs. These receptors were collected from a man aged 35-49 years in good health and CMV-seronegative.

This clone has a handful of counts. The J gene is TRBJ1-1, the V gene TRBV19; D possibly corresponds to TRBD1 (5 bases). CDR1 LNHDA and CDR2 SQIVND come from the germline V gene (reference sequence). The CDR3 extends over 16 amino acids. The V gene lost 5 bases and the J gene lost 4 bases, with 20 bases spanning the gap. CDR3 nucleotides: TGTGCCAGTAGTCTACACCTCGTGGGGGGAGGCACTGAAGCTTTCTTT. This codes for CASSLHLVGGGTEAFF.

This sequence joins TRBV6-1 and TRBJ1-2, with 9 nucleotides matching TRBD1. Germline V gene data show CDR1 as MNHNS and CDR2 as SASEGT. V lost 4 bases, J lost 4 bases, and 1 base stayed unmatched. CDR3 length: 13 residues. The CDR3 sequence is CASSVTGGYGYTF. Here the CDR3 DNA reads TGTGCCAGCAGTGTGACAGGGGGCTATGGCTACACCTTC.

The chain employs TRBV6-5 and TRBJ2-2; D not resolved. CDR1 is MNHEY, CDR2 SVGAGI, per germline. This CDR3 comprises 13 residues. V was trimmed by 7 bases and J by 5 bases, leaving 11 bases between them. The CDR3 region is CASTATRTGELFF. The CDR3 DNA follows: TGTGCCAGCACGGCCACGAGGACCGGGGAGCTGTTTTTT.

This chain links TRBV25-1 with TRBJ2-1, with 8 bases lining up with TRBD2. The germline V gene encodes CDR1 MGHDK and CDR2 SYGVNS. With 2 bases clipped from V and 16 bases from J, the junction kept 13 bases outside the gene matches. The CDR3 sequence is 14 residues long. In DNA, the CDR3 is TGTGCCAGCAGTGAAGGGTCGGGGGGGTCCAGGGAATTCTTC. Amino acids: CASSEGSGGSREFF.

CDR3 bases: TGCGCCAGCCGTCCATTAGCGGGACCGTACACGCAGTATTTT. This codes for CASRPLAGPYTQYF. The chain uses TRBV5-1 and TRBJ2-3; 8 bases line up with TRBD2. J was trimmed by 9 bases and V by 7 bases; bases with no gene match: 13. This CDR3 is built from 14 residues. Germline V gene data show CDR1 as SGHRS and CDR2 as YFSETQ.

This clone was counted between two and nine times. The chain has TRBV5-1 and TRBJ2-2, with TRBD1 as a possible D gene (6 bases). Germline-derived CDR1 and CDR2 are SGHRS and YFSETQ. Trimming took off 0 bases at V and 4 bases at J, with 7 bases between the two ends. CDR3 length: 14 residues. CDR3 residues: CASSLGTATGELFF. The CDR3 DNA follows: TGCGCCAGCAGCTTGGGGACAGCCACCGGGGAGCTGTTTTTT. Looking up the rest from reference TRBV5-1 and TRBJ2-2 gives the full variable domain: KAGVTQTPRYLIKTRGQQVTLSCSPISGHRSVSWYQQTPGQGLQFLFEYFSETQRNKGNFPGRFSGRQFSNSRSEMNVSTLELGDSALYLCASSLGTATGELFFGEGSRLTVL.

V and J are TRBV18 and TRBJ2-3; weak D call: TRBD2 (5 bases). The V gene's germline CDR1 is KGHSH and CDR2 LQKENI. Trimming removed 1 base from V and 3 bases from J, with 14 bases in between. This CDR3 is 16 amino acids long. The CDR3 spells CASSPLSGSPTDTQYF. In nucleotides, the CDR3 is TGTGCCAGCTCACCACTGAGCGGCAGCCCAACAGATACGCAGTATTTT.

The V gene is TRBV9, the J gene TRBJ1-6, with TRBD1 matching 9 bases. This CDR3 has 15 amino acids. V dropped 4 bases and J dropped 10; count of bases not matched to a gene: 9. CDR1 is SGDLS and CDR2 is YYNGEE in the germline V gene. The CDR3 nucleotides are TGTGCCAGCAGCCCCCAGGGGACAGGGAGGTCACCCCTCCACTTT. Its translation: CASSPQGTGRSPLHF.

The V gene is TRBV7-2, the J gene TRBJ2-5, with TRBD2 as a possible D gene (5 bases). This CDR3 is built from 14 residues. The V and J ends lost 1 base and 3 bases respectively, with 9 bases between them. Germline lookup yields CDR1 SGHTA and CDR2 FQGNSA. CDR3: CASSLGVSEETQYF. The CDR3 DNA is TGTGCCAGCAGCTTAGGGGTTAGCGAAGAGACCCAGTACTTC.

This chain links TRBV7-9 with TRBJ2-7; 8 nucleotides agree with TRBD2. Germline trimming cut 5 bases from V and 3 bases from J; bases unmatched to any gene: 9. The CDR3 consists of 15 residues. CDR1 and CDR2 (germline): SEHNR, FQNEAQ (reference sequence). Written as DNA, the CDR3 is TGTGCCAGCAGCCTCATGACAGCGGGAGACTACGAGCAGTACTTC. Translating it yields CASSLMTAGDYEQYF. Variable domain in full (rest from reference TRBV7-9 and TRBJ2-7): DTGVSQNPRHKITKRGQNVTFRCDPISEHNRLYWYRQTLGQGPEFLTYFQNEAQLEKSRLLSDRFSAERPKGSFSTLEIQRTEQGDSAMYLCASSLMTAGDYEQYFGPGTRLTVT.